The rows below give T cell receptor beta chains drawn from one sample of a study of CD8+ T cells in alopecia areata. Only in-frame clones appear in the TCRdb table, and some are missing; sequencing was by immunoSEQ multiplex PCR. The data contain some 240,000 clones, under 60% of them singletons. The source material was CD4+ T cells sorted from blood, sampled at week 4, from a patient treated with tofacitinib. These receptors came from a human donor with alopecia areata. Both conserved end residues are trimmed from each CDR3. Fields, in order: clone size, V gene, J gene, CDR3 protein. Only part of the rows carry a size: once, few, many, or a class if the clone is expanded.

NA	TRBV27	TRBJ2-3	ASTVAGRIGADTQY
once	TRBV7-2	TRBJ1-5	ASSLAGGNQPQH
NA	TRBV5-1	TRBJ2-7	ASSLVAGTGENEQY
NA	TRBV29-1	TRBJ1-2	SVATGGDYGYT
NA	TRBV4-3	TRBJ1-6	ASSQDGPNYNSPLH
NA	TRBV9	TRBJ1-1	ASSVGRLNTEAF
few	TRBV30	TRBJ2-3	AWSVRQGMADTQY
few	TRBV7-8	TRBJ2-2	ASSLNLNTGELF
NA	TRBV5-6	TRBJ2-5	ASSLALAGQETQY
NA	TRBV5-1	TRBJ2-7	ASSPFLGGEQY
once	TRBV25-1	TRBJ2-5	ASSPPGGTQY
NA	TRBV9	TRBJ2-1	ASSVGTYNEQF
NA	TRBV6-1	TRBJ2-7	ASSALAGASYEQY
NA	TRBV7-9	TRBJ1-2	ASSLAWREPYT
NA	TRBV29-1	TRBJ2-7	SVGPGVREQY
few	TRBV9	TRBJ2-2	ASTGGNTGELF
NA	TRBV29-1	TRBJ1-2	SVRLQGRDGYT
NA	TRBV5-6	TRBJ2-6	ASSEGTGTSGANVLT
few	TRBV29-1	TRBJ1-1	SVAGWRTEAF
NA	TRBV6-5	TRBJ1-2	ASSPGTGYNYGYT
few	TRBV14	TRBJ2-1	ASSITGQGPYNEQF
NA	TRBV11-2	TRBJ2-7	ASSFMGRRQSYEQY
NA	TRBV6-5	TRBJ2-6	ASSYAGFGANVLT
few	TRBV7-9	TRBJ2-2	ASSLPGSGELF
NA	TRBV29-1	TRBJ1-2	SAKEGFGEGYT
NA	TRBV7-2	TRBJ2-3	ASSSRLADTQY
few	TRBV27	TRBJ2-5	ASIPFEGAETQY
NA	TRBV29-1	TRBJ1-1	SVAPSGLGNTEAF
NA	TRBV2	TRBJ2-3	ASSVGDGQY
few	TRBV7-2	TRBJ2-1	ASSYQGGPLYEQF
NA	TRBV9	TRBJ2-7	ASSVGGGGQGLSREQY
NA	TRBV7-6	TRBJ2-1	ASSSAPTGGSEQF
NA	TRBV2	TRBJ2-5	ASSEGAVQETQY
NA	TRBV5-4	TRBJ1-2	ASGPLNYGYT
NA	TRBV7-9	TRBJ2-5	ASSPMLADVGTQY
NA	TRBV29-1	TRBJ2-5	SVETAAKETQY
NA	TRBV2	TRBJ2-3	ASSEVRRGYTDTQY
NA	TRBV20-1	TRBJ2-1	SARDYNEQF
NA	TRBV5-1	TRBJ1-6	ASSLGPDNYNSPLH
NA	TRBV2	TRBJ1-2	ASSTRGFGYT
NA	TRBV7-2	TRBJ1-5	ASSPRAGTTQPQH
NA	TRBV30	TRBJ2-1	AWSVRSRDRVRNEQF
few	TRBV19	TRBJ1-6	ASSVRDSNSPLH
few	TRBV30	TRBJ1-2	AWISRVGYT
many	TRBV10-3	TRBJ2-2	AISERAGELF
NA	TRBV2	TRBJ1-5	ASSEGTGYQPQH
few	TRBV5-6	TRBJ1-1	ASSLKDLNTEAF
many	TRBV2	TRBJ1-6	ASSVTVSPLH
NA	TRBV7-8	TRBJ1-4	ASSQLGLSDRAEKLF